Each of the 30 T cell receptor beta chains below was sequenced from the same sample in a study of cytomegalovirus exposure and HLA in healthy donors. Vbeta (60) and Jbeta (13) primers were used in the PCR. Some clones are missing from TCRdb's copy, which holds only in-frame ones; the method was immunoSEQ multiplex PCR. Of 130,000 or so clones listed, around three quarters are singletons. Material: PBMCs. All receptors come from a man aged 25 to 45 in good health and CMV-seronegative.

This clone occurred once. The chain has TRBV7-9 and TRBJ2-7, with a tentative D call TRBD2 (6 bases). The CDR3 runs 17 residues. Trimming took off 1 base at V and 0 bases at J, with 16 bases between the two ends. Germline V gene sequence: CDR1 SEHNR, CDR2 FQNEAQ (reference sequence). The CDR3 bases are TGTGCCAGCAGCTTAGATCGGGGCGGGATGAGCTCCTACGAGCAGTACTTC. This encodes CASSLDRGGMSSYEQYF.

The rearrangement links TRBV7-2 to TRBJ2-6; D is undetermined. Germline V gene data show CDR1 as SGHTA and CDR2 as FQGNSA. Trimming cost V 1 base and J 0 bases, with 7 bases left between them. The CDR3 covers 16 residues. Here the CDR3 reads CASSLEVASGANVLTF. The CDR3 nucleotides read TGTGCCAGCAGCTTAGAAGTAGCCTCTGGGGCCAACGTCCTGACTTTC. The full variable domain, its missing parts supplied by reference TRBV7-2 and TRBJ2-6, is GAGVSQSPSNKVTEKGKDVELRCDPISGHTALYWYRQSLGQGLEFLIYFQGNSAPDKSGLPSDRFSAERTGGSVSTLTIQRTQQEDSAVYLCASSLEVASGANVLTFGAGSRLTVL.

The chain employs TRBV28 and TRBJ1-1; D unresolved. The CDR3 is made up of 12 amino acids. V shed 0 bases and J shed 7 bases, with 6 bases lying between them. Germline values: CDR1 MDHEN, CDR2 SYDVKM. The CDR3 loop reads CASSLWRSEAFF. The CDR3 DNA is TGTGCCAGCAGTTTATGGAGGAGTGAAGCTTTCTTT.

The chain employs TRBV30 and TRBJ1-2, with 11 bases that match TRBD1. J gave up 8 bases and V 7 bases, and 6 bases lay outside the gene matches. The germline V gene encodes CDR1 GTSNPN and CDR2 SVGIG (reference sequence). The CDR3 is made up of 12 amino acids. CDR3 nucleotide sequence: TGTGCCTCGGGGGACAGGGGGGGCGGCTACACCTTC. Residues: CASGDRGGGYTF. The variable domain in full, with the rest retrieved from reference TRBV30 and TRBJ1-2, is SQTIHQWPATLVQPVGSPLSLECTVEGTSNPNLYWYRQAAGRGLQLLFYSVGIGQISSEVPQNLSASRPQDRQFILSSKKLLLSDSGFYLCASGDRGGGYTFGSGTRLTVV.

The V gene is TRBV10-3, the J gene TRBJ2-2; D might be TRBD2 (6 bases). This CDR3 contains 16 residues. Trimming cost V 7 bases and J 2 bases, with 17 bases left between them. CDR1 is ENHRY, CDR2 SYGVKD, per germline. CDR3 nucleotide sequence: TGTGCCATCACCGATAGGACTACCGGAAACACCGGGGAGCTGTTTTTT. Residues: CAITDRTTGNTGELFF.

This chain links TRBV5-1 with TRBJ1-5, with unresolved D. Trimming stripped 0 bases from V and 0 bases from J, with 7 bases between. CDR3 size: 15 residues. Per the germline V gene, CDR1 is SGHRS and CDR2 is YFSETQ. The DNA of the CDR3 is TGCGCCAGCAGCTTGGGTGGCAGTAGCAATCAGCCCCAGCATTTT. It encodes CASSLGGSSNQPQHF.

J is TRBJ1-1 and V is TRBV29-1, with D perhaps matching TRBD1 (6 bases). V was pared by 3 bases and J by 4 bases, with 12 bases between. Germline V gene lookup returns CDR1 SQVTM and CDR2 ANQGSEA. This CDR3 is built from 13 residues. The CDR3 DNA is TGCAGCGTTGAGGGGAGACAGGCCACTGAAGCTTTCTTT. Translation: CSVEGRQATEAFF.

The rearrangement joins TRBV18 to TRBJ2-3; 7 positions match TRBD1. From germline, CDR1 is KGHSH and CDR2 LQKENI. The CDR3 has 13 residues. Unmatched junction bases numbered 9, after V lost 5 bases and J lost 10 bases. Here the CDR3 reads CASSSDRSEPQYF. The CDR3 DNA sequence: TGTGCCAGCTCATCGGACAGGAGTGAACCGCAGTATTTT.

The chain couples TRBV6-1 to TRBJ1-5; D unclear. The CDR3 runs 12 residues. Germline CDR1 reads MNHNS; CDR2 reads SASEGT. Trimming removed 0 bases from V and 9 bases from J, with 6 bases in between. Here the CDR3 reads CASSEARGPQHF. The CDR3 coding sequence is TGTGCCAGCAGTGAAGCGCGAGGGCCCCAGCATTTT.

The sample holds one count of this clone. The CDR3 loop is CASSESRGRDTQYF. In DNA, the CDR3 is TGTGCCAGCAGTGAAAGCAGGGGACGGGATACGCAGTATTTT. The chain recombines TRBV6-4 with TRBJ2-3; maybe TRBD1 (6 bases). CDR1 and CDR2 from the germline V gene are MRHNA and SNTAGT. The CDR3 has 14 amino acids. V gave up 3 bases and J gave up 6 bases, with 13 bases separating them.

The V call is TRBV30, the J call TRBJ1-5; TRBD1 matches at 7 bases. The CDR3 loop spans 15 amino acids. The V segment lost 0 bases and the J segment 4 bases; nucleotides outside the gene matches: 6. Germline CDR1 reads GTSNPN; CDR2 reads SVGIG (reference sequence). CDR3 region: CAWSVFGTVNQPQHF. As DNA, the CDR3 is TGTGCCTGGAGTGTCTTTGGGACAGTTAATCAGCCCCAGCATTTT. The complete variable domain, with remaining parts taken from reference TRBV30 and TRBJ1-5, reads SQTIHQWPATLVQPVGSPLSLECTVEGTSNPNLYWYRQAAGRGLQLLFYSVGIGQISSEVPQNLSASRPQDRQFILSSKKLLLSDSGFYLCAWSVFGTVNQPQHFGDGTRLSIL.

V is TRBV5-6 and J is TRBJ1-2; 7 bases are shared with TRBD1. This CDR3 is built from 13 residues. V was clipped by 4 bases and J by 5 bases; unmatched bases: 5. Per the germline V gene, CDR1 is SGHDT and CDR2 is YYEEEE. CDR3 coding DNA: TGTGCCAGCAGCCCCGGGACAGAGTATGGCTACACCTTC. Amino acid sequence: CASSPGTEYGYTF.

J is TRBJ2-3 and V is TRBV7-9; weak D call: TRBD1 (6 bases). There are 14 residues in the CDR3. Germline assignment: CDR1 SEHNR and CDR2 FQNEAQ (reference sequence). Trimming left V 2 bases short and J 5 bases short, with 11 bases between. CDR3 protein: CASSLRGIGDTQYF. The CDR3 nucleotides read TGTGCCAGCAGCTTAAGGGGGATAGGAGATACGCAGTATTTT.

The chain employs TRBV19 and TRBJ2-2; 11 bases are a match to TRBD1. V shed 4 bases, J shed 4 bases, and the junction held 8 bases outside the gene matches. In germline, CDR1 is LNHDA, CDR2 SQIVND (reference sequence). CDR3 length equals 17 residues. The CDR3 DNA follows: TGTGCCAGTAGTAAGGGCCCCGGGACAGGGGGCACCGGGGAGCTGTTTTTT. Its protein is CASSKGPGTGGTGELFF.

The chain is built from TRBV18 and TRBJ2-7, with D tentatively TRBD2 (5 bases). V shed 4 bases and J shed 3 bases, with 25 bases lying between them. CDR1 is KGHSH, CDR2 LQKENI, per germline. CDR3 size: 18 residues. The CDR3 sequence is CASSRLTTWETADYEQYF. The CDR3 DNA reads TGTGCCAGCTCACGACTTACGACGTGGGAGACCGCGGACTACGAGCAGTACTTC. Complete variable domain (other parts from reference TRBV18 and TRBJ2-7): NAGVMQNPRHLVRRRGQEARLRCSPMKGHSHVYWYRQLPEEGLKFMVYLQKENIIDESGMPKERFSAEFPKEGPSILRIQQVVRGDSAAYFCASSRLTTWETADYEQYFGPGTRLTVT.

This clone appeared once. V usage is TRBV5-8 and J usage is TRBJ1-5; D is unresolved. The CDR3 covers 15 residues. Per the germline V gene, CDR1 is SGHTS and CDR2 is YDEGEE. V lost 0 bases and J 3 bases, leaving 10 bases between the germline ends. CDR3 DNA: TGTGCCAGCAGCTTGGCGTCCCGGTACAATCAGCCCCAGCATTTT. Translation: CASSLASRYNQPQHF.

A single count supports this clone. CDR3 coding DNA: TGCGCCAGCAGCCGCCAACCTACAGGGGGCAACACCGGGGAGCTGTTTTTT. The encoded protein is CASSRQPTGGNTGELFF. This sequence joins TRBV5-1 and TRBJ2-2, with 9 bases identical to TRBD1. V shed 4 bases and J 2 bases; nucleotides not matched to a gene: 9. CDR3 length: 17 residues. From germline, CDR1 is SGHRS and CDR2 YFSETQ.

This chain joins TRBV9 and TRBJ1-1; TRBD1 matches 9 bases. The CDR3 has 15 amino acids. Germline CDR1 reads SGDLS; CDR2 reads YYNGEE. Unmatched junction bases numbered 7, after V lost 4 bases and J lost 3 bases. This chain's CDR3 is CASSTSDRGDTEAFF. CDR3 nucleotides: TGTGCCAGCAGCACCTCCGACAGGGGGGACACTGAAGCTTTCTTT.

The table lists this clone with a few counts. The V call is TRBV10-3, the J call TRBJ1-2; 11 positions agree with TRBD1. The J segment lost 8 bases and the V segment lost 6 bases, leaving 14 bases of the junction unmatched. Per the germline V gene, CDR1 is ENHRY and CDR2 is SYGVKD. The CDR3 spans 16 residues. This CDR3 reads CAIRRNSGQGAFGYTF. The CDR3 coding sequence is TGTGCCATCAGGAGGAATTCTGGACAGGGGGCTTTCGGCTACACCTTC.

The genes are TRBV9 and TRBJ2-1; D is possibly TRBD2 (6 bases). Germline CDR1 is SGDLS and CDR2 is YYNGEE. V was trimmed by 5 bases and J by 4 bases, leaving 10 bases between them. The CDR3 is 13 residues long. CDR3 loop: CASSSEGYNEQFF. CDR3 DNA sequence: TGTGCCAGCAGTTCGGAGGGTTACAATGAGCAGTTCTTC.

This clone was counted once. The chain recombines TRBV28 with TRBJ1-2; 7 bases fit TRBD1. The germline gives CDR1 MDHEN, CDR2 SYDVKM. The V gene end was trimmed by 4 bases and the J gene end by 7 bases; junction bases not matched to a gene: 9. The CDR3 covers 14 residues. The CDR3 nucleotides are TGTGCCAGCAGTTACCGGGACAGTAGAGGTGGCTACACCTTC. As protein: CASSYRDSRGGYTF.

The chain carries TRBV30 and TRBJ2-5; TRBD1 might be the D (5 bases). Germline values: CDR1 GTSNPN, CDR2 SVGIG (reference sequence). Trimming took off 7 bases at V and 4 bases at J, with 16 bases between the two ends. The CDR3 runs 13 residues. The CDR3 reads CAFSRGTGETQYF. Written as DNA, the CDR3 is TGTGCCTTTAGTAGGGGAACGGGAGAGACCCAGTACTTC.

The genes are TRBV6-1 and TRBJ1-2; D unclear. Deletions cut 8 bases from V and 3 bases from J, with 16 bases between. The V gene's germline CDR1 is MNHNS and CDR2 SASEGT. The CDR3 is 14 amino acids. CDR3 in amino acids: CASLADRFYYGYTF. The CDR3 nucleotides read TGTGCCAGCCTGGCGGATAGATTTTACTATGGCTACACCTTC.

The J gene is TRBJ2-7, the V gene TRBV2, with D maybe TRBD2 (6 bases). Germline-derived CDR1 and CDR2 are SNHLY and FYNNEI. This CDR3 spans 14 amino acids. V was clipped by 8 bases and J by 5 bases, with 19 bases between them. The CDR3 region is CASPPSPGTDEQYF. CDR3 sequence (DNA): TGTGCCAGCCCACCCTCCCCAGGGACTGACGAGCAGTACTTC.

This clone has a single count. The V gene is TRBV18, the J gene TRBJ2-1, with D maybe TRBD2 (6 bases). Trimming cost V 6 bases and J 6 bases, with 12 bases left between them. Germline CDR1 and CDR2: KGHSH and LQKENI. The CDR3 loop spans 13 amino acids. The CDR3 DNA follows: TGTGCCAGCTCCCAGCAGGAGGGCAATGAGCAGTTCTTC. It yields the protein CASSQQEGNEQFF.

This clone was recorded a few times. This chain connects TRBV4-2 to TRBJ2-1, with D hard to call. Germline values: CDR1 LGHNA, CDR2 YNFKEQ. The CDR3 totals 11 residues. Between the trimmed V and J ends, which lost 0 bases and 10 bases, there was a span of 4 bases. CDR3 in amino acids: CASSQDGEQFF. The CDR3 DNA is TGTGCCAGCAGCCAAGACGGGGAGCAGTTCTTC.

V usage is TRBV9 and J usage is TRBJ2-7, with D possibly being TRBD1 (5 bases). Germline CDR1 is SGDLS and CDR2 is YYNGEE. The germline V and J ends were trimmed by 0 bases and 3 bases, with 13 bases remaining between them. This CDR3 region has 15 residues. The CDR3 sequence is CASSVEDSIGYEQYF. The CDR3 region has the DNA TGTGCCAGCAGCGTAGAAGACAGTATTGGCTACGAGCAGTACTTC. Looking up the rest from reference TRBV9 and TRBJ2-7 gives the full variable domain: DSGVTQTPKHLITATGQRVTLRCSPRSGDLSVYWYQQSLDQGLQFLIQYYNGEERAKGNILERFSAQQFPDLHSELNLSSLELGDSALYFCASSVEDSIGYEQYFGPGTRLTVT.

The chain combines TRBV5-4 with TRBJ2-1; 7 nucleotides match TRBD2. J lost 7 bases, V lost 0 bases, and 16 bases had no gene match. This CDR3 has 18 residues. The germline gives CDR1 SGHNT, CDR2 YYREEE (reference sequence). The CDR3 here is CASSLAPSGPGGRNEQFF. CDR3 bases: TGTGCCAGCAGCTTGGCGCCCTCCGGGCCGGGAGGAAGAAATGAGCAGTTCTTC.

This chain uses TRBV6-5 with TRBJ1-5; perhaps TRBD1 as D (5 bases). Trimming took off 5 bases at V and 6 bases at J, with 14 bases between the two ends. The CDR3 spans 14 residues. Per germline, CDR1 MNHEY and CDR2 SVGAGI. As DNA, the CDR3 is TGTGCCAGCAGTCCCCAGGGAGGAGGTCAGCCCCAGCATTTT. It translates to CASSPQGGGQPQHF.

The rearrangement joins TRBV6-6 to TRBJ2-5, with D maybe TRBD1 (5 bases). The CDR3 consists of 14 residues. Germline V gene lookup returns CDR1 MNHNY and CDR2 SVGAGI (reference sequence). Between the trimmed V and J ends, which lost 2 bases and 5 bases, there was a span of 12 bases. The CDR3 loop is CASSYGAFGETQYF. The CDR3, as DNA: TGTGCCAGCAGTTACGGGGCGTTCGGGGAGACCCAGTACTTC.